A single sample gave rise to the 26 T cell receptor beta chains below, sequenced in a study of blood T cell repertoires in COVID-19 (dated by TCRdb to 2020 to 2021). Library construction relied on the immunoSEQ multiplex PCR assay. This immuneACCESS table, as held by TCRdb, lists in-frame sequences with V and J called but not all clones. Of the missing ones, under half trace to an unresolved V gene in checked studies; the others have no known cause. Within this sample are more than 350,000 clones, with around 87% of them counted one time only. The top ten clones comprise about 10% of the sample. The sequenced sample was peripheral blood. The receptors were gathered from a woman in her 30s with COVID-19, enrolled during active disease.

The chain is built from TRBV6-2 or TRBV6-3 and TRBJ1-1; TRBD1 is a possible D gene (5 bases). V was clipped by 8 bases and J by 3 bases, with 19 bases between them. Germline V lookup: CDR1 MNHEY, CDR2 SVGEGT. CDR3 size: 15 residues. CDR3 sequence: CASCPEEGRYTEAFF. In DNA form, the CDR3 reads TGTGCCAGCTGCCCGGAGGAGGGACGGTACACTGAAGCTTTCTTT.

This clone appeared once. This chain links TRBV19 with TRBJ2-1, with TRBD1 matching 11 bases. V lost 3 bases to trimming and J lost 8 bases; unmatched junction nucleotides: 3. Germline V gene lookup returns CDR1 LNHDA and CDR2 SQIVND (reference sequence). The CDR3 extends over 14 amino acids. The CDR3 DNA reads TGTGCCAGTAGTATGGACAGGGGGCTAGATGAGCAGTTCTTC. As protein: CASSMDRGLDEQFF.

The chain is built from TRBV7-6 and TRBJ2-5, with TRBD2 matching over 8 bases. Looked up from germline, CDR1 is SGHVS and CDR2 is FNYEAQ. The CDR3 has 15 amino acids. V trimming: 9 bases; J trimming: 4 bases; junction bases outside the gene matches: 13. In DNA, the CDR3 is TGTGCCAGTCAGCCAACGGGAGGGCCTCGAGAGACCCAGTACTTC. Protein: CASQPTGGPRETQYF.

In its sample, this clone was seen a few times. The chain links TRBV2 to TRBJ1-2, with 7 positions matching TRBD1. The ends lost 6 bases at V and 7 bases at J; junction bases unmatched: 11. The CDR3 covers 14 residues. CDR1 is SNHLY, CDR2 FYNNEI, per germline. In nucleotides, the CDR3 is TGTGCCAGCAGCGAGAGGACAGGCCTCGTTGGCTACACCTTC. Encoded protein: CASSERTGLVGYTF.

The count of this clone is one. This chain links TRBV18 with TRBJ2-6; 7 bases match TRBD1. Germline values: CDR1 KGHSH, CDR2 LQKENI. Trimming removed 5 bases from V and 1 base from J; junction bases left unmatched: 8. The CDR3 spans 17 residues. CDR3 amino acids: CASSTGQDASGANVLTF. Here the CDR3 DNA reads TGTGCCAGCTCAACTGGACAGGATGCGTCTGGGGCCAACGTCCTGACTTTC.

This chain joins TRBV5-4 and TRBJ2-1; D is ambiguous. V was pared by 4 bases and J by 9 bases, with 14 bases between. Germline lookup yields CDR1 SGHNT and CDR2 YYREEE (reference sequence). This CDR3 has 13 residues. CDR3 bases: TGTGCCAGCAGCCCTGACCCCTCAGGTGAGCAGTTCTTC. This translates into CASSPDPSGEQFF.

The V call is TRBV7-6, the J call TRBJ1-2; 8 bases agree with TRBD1. The CDR3 is 13 amino acids. V gave up 5 bases and J gave up 6 bases; unmatched junction bases: 5. Germline V gives CDR1 SGHVS, CDR2 FNYEAQ. Here the CDR3 reads CASSIGTGDGYTF. The CDR3 DNA reads TGTGCCAGCAGCATAGGGACAGGCGATGGCTACACCTTC.

V and J are TRBV25-1 and TRBJ2-4; 8 bases align to TRBD1. The CDR3 extends over 15 amino acids. Looked up from germline, CDR1 is MGHDK and CDR2 is SYGVNS. After removal of 2 bases from V and 5 bases from J, the junction contained 5 bases not matched to a gene. This chain's CDR3 is CASSERRQGQNIQYF. The DNA of the CDR3 is TGTGCCAGCAGTGAAAGGAGACAGGGGCAAAACATTCAGTACTTC.

The CDR3 sequence: CASSFTGLAGYNEQFF. CDR3 in DNA: TGCGCCAGCAGCTTTACGGGACTAGCGGGATACAATGAGCAGTTCTTC. V gene TRBV5-1 combines with J gene TRBJ2-1, with 13 nucleotides matching TRBD2. The V and J ends lost 2 bases and 4 bases, in that order; junction bases with no gene match: 3. This CDR3 is built from 16 residues. CDR1 is SGHRS, CDR2 YFSETQ, per germline.

This clone was recorded a few times. This chain uses TRBV2 with TRBJ1-5, with unresolved D. The germline CDR1 and CDR2 sequences are SNHLY and FYNNEI. The V end lost 6 bases, the J end lost 3 bases, and 21 bases lay between the germline ends. This CDR3 contains 17 residues. The CDR3 spells CASSLPTSASYNQPQHF. The DNA for the CDR3 is TGTGCCAGCAGCCTACCGACATCCGCCAGCTACAATCAGCCCCAGCATTTT.

The V and J genes are TRBV19 and TRBJ2-7, with 10 bases fitting TRBD1. Per the germline V gene, CDR1 is LNHDA and CDR2 is SQIVND (reference sequence). V dropped 3 bases and J dropped 6; count of bases not matched to a gene: 8. The CDR3 totals 15 residues. CDR3 protein: CASSIVGTGVAEQYF. CDR3 nucleotides: TGTGCCAGTAGTATCGTGGGGACAGGGGTAGCCGAGCAGTACTTC.

The rearrangement links TRBV4-1 to TRBJ1-5, with no clear D. The CDR3 extends over 15 amino acids. Between the trimmed V and J ends, which lost 4 bases and 0 bases, there was a span of 10 bases. Per germline, CDR1 MGHRA and CDR2 YSYEKL. For the CDR3, the DNA is TGCGCCAGCAGCCGCAGCCGGGGTAGCAATCAGCCCCAGCATTTT. Its translation is CASSRSRGSNQPQHF.

The chain employs TRBV30 and TRBJ2-5; D not resolved. Germline CDR1 GTSNPN, CDR2 SVGIG (reference sequence). With 0 bases removed from V and 2 bases from J, the gap between germline ends came to 16 bases. This CDR3 spans 16 amino acids. In DNA, the CDR3 is TGTGCCTGGAGTGTCCCCGTGGTAGGAGCGCAAGAGACCCAGTACTTC. Its translation is CAWSVPVVGAQETQYF.

The V call is TRBV6-2 or TRBV6-3, the J call TRBJ1-1, with D perhaps TRBD1 (6 bases). The CDR3 length is 14 residues. V was clipped by 0 bases and J by 6 bases, with 11 bases between them. Per the germline V gene, CDR1 is MNHEY and CDR2 is SVGEGT. In DNA, the CDR3 is TGTGCCAGCAGTTACTCGGCGGGGGGCTCTGAAGCTTTCTTT. Protein sequence: CASSYSAGGSEAFF.

The chain is built from TRBV4-1 and TRBJ2-7, with 10 bases identical to TRBD1. Germline V gives CDR1 MGHRA, CDR2 YSYEKL. V shed 5 bases and J 3 bases; nucleotides not matched to a gene: 4. The length of the CDR3 is 14 residues. This chain's CDR3 is CASSWGQGIYEQYF. The CDR3 DNA follows: TGCGCCAGCAGCTGGGGACAGGGGATCTACGAGCAGTACTTC.

This clone was observed once. A junction boundary mismatches the germline segment, possibly from a read error. J is TRBJ2-1 and V is TRBV7-7; D might be TRBD2 (6 bases). CDR3 length: 16 amino acids. Germline V gene data show CDR1 as SSHAT and CDR2 as FNYEAQ (reference sequence). In DNA, the CDR3 is TGTGCTAGCAGCCTAGGGACTGGGAGCTCCTACAATGAGCAGTTCTTC. Its translation: CASSLGTGSSYNEQFF.

This clone is a singleton in its sample. The V and J genes are TRBV5-1 and TRBJ2-7, with 11 bases aligning to TRBD2. CDR3 length: 15 amino acids. With 2 bases clipped from V and 3 bases from J, the junction kept 4 bases outside the gene matches. Germline V CDR1 and CDR2: SGHRS, YFSETQ. CDR3 sequence (DNA): TGCGCCAGCAGCTTTCCGACTAGCGGGAACTACGAGCAGTACTTC. Protein sequence: CASSFPTSGNYEQYF. The whole variable domain, filled in from reference TRBV5-1 and TRBJ2-7, reads KAGVTQTPRYLIKTRGQQVTLSCSPISGHRSVSWYQQTPGQGLQFLFEYFSETQRNKGNFPGRFSGRQFSNSRSEMNVSTLELGDSALYLCASSFPTSGNYEQYFGPGTRLTVT.

This clone occurred once. This CDR3 reads CASSLARQGFYEQYF. CDR3 DNA: TGTGCCAGCAGTTTAGCTCGACAGGGGTTCTACGAGCAGTACTTC. This rearrangement joins TRBV28 to TRBJ2-7; TRBD1 matches 8 bases. Germline values: CDR1 MDHEN, CDR2 SYDVKM. The CDR3 consists of 15 residues. The V gene end was trimmed by 2 bases and the J gene end by 3 bases; junction bases not matched to a gene: 6. Drawing the rest from reference TRBV28 and TRBJ2-7, the complete variable domain is DVKVTQSSRYLVKRTGEKVFLECVQDMDHENMFWYRQDPGLGLRLIYFSYDVKMKEKGDIPEGYSVSREKKERFSLILESASTNQTSMYLCASSLARQGFYEQYFGPGTRLTVT.

This clone appeared a few times. The chain uses TRBV11-2 and TRBJ2-1; the D is unclear. Germline assignment: CDR1 SGHAT and CDR2 FQNNGV. The germline V and J ends were trimmed by 6 bases and 6 bases, with 9 bases remaining between them. This CDR3 is built from 12 residues. The CDR3 nucleotides read TGTGCCAGCAGGCGAGGCTCCAATGAGCAGTTCTTC. Translating it yields CASRRGSNEQFF.

The chain is built from TRBV28 and TRBJ1-1, with TRBD1 matching over 7 bases. The CDR3 runs to 13 residues. The V segment lost 7 bases and the J segment 9 bases; nucleotides outside the gene matches: 11. Looked up from germline, CDR1 is MDHEN and CDR2 is SYDVKM. The CDR3 nucleotides are TGTGCCAGCACCCCTTCGCAGGGGGAGAAAGCTTTCTTT. This codes for CASTPSQGEKAFF.

Here the CDR3 reads CASSVVTSGSDEQFF. As DNA, the CDR3 is TGTGCCAGCAGCGTAGTAACTAGCGGGAGTGATGAGCAGTTCTTC. The rearrangement links TRBV9 to TRBJ2-1, with TRBD2 identical over 11 bases. Trimming cost V 0 bases and J 8 bases; bases outside gene matches: 4. The length of the CDR3 is 15 residues. The germline gives CDR1 SGDLS, CDR2 YYNGEE. Looking up the rest from reference TRBV9 and TRBJ2-1 gives the full variable domain: DSGVTQTPKHLITATGQRVTLRCSPRSGDLSVYWYQQSLDQGLQFLIQYYNGEERAKGNILERFSAQQFPDLHSELNLSSLELGDSALYFCASSVVTSGSDEQFFGPGTRLTVL.

The rearrangement links TRBV2 to TRBJ2-3; no clear D. The V gene's germline CDR1 is SNHLY and CDR2 FYNNEI. The CDR3 totals 12 residues. Trimming took off 5 bases at V and 2 bases at J, with 5 bases between the two ends. CDR3 nucleotides: TGTGCCAGCAGTTCCTACACAGATACGCAGTATTTT. It encodes CASSSYTDTQYF. The whole variable domain, filled in from reference TRBV2 and TRBJ2-3, reads EPEVTQTPSHQVTQMGQEVILRCVPISNHLYFYWYRQILGQKVEFLVSFYNNEISEKSEIFDDQFSVERPDGSNFTLKIRSTKLEDSAMYFCASSSYTDTQYFGPGTRLTVL.

J is TRBJ1-1 and V is TRBV19, with a tentative D call TRBD1 (5 bases). The CDR3 extends over 15 amino acids. The germline CDR1 and CDR2 sequences are LNHDA and SQIVND (reference sequence). The V gene lost 1 base and the J gene lost 1 base, with 10 bases spanning the gap. The CDR3 spells CASSIGAQENTEAFF. Written as DNA, the CDR3 is TGTGCCAGTAGTATAGGCGCACAGGAGAACACTGAAGCTTTCTTT.

This chain joins TRBV28 and TRBJ2-5; TRBD1 agrees at 12 bases. Trimming at V came to 3 bases and at J to 4 bases, leaving 3 bases not matched to a gene. From germline, CDR1 is MDHEN and CDR2 SYDVKM. The CDR3 consists of 15 residues. The CDR3 DNA reads as TGTGCCAGCAGTTTGGGGGGACAGGGGGCAGAGACCCAGTACTTC. Its translation: CASSLGGQGAETQYF.

The chain carries TRBV9 and TRBJ2-7; TRBD2 matches 9 bases. V lost 4 bases, J lost 6 bases, and 8 bases stayed unmatched. This CDR3 region has 14 residues. Germline V CDR1 and CDR2: SGDLS, YYNGEE. CDR3 loop: CASSFGTSRGEQYF. As DNA, the CDR3 is TGTGCCAGCAGCTTCGGGACTAGCCGAGGCGAGCAGTACTTC. Drawing the rest from reference TRBV9 and TRBJ2-7, the complete variable domain is DSGVTQTPKHLITATGQRVTLRCSPRSGDLSVYWYQQSLDQGLQFLIQYYNGEERAKGNILERFSAQQFPDLHSELNLSSLELGDSALYFCASSFGTSRGEQYFGPGTRLTVT.

The chain is built from TRBV3-1 (or the pseudogene TRBV3-2) and TRBJ1-4; 8 nucleotides agree with TRBD1. Germline values: CDR1 LGHDT, CDR2 YNNKEL (reference sequence). The CDR3 contains 15 residues. Unmatched junction bases numbered 2, after V lost 4 bases and J lost 1 base. In DNA form, the CDR3 reads TGTGCCAGCAGCCGTGACAGGGGAACTAATGAAAAACTGTTTTTT. This gives the protein CASSRDRGTNEKLFF.